The rows below give T cell receptor beta chains drawn from one sample of a study of blood T cell repertoires in COVID-19. Sequenced by immunoSEQ multiplex PCR; TCRdb stores in-frame clones only, minus some. The sample has under 200,000 clones; about 74% are singletons. The source material was peripheral blood. These receptors were taken from a woman over 75 with acute or convalescent COVID-19. Both conserved end residues are part of each CDR3. A D gene is named only where the DNA matches it firmly. Clone size is shown for a subset of rows, as once, few, many or a class of expanded clone.

size | D | J | V | DNA | CDR3
- | TRBD2 | TRBJ2-3 | TRBV4-2 | TGTGCCAGCAGCCAAGAAGCGGGAGGGATCAGTGTTACGCAGTATTTT | CASSQEAGGISVTQYF
- | - | TRBJ2-5 | TRBV29-1 | TGCAGCGTTGCCCGGGAGCCGGGGGAGACCCAGTACTTC | CSVAREPGETQYF
- | - | TRBJ2-5 | TRBV29-1 | TGCAGCGTTGAGACAGGTAGTAAGGAGACCCAGTACTTC | CSVETGSKETQYF
- | - | TRBJ1-5 | TRBV10-2 | TGCGCCATCGGCCGGGACAAAAATCAGCCCCAGCATTTT | CAIGRDKNQPQHF
- | - | TRBJ2-1 | TRBV28 | TGTGCCAGCACCAAGGGACTGCGGGGTGAGCAGTTCTTC | CASTKGLRGEQFF
- | - | TRBJ1-3 | TRBV7-9 | TGTGCCAGCAGCCCCCGGACTGGACGAAACACCATATATTTT | CASSPRTGRNTIYF
- | - | TRBJ1-5 | TRBV10-2 | TGCGCCAGCAGTGGGACAGACTATAGCAATCAGCCCCAGCATTTT | CASSGTDYSNQPQHF
- | - | TRBJ1-2 | TRBV5-6 | TGTGCCAGCAGCTTGACAGGGATCGACTATGGCTACACCTTC | CASSLTGIDYGYTF
- | TRBD1 | TRBJ1-5 | TRBV4-3 | TGCGCCAGCAGCCAATCAGGGGGCGGCAATCAGCCCCAGCATTTT | CASSQSGGGNQPQHF
- | TRBD1 | TRBJ1-2 | TRBV18 | TGTGCCAGCTCACGAGGGACAGATCTTATCTATGGCTACACCTTC | CASSRGTDLIYGYTF
- | TRBD2 | TRBJ2-7 | TRBV18 | TGTGCCAGCTCACTGGGACTAGCCCACGAGCAGTACTTC | CASSLGLAHEQYF
- | TRBD1 | TRBJ1-4 | TRBV30 | TGTGCCGGTACGGGACAGCATGTGGTAGGGGAAAAACTGTTTTTT | CAGTGQHVVGEKLFF
few | TRBD1 | TRBJ2-2 | TRBV19 | TGTGCCAGTAGCCACCTCACAGGGGTGGGCGGGGAGCTGTTTTTT | CASSHLTGVGGELFF